This T cell receptor beta chain was retrieved from a study of cytomegalovirus exposure and HLA in healthy donors. Study-wide context: Both the 120 or so validation repertoires and the roughly 700 first-cohort repertoires used the same platform, as reported by a later analysis. General study findings and limits: Altogether, 160 or so TCR beta chains were recorded as cytomegalovirus-associated. In vitro confirmation showed three CMV-associated chains to be CMV antigen specific. It was reported that the classifier diagnosed cytomegalovirus status with high specificity and sensitivity in both the original and validation cohorts.

Looked up from germline, CDR1 is MGHRA and CDR2 is YSYEKL. The CDR3 length is 15 residues. Trimming removed 1 base from V and 4 bases from J; junction bases left unmatched: 3. Worth noting for this clone: Its antigen is not identified.

This table comes from immunoSEQ multiplex PCR, and its TCRdb copy is limited to in-frame clones, with some not included. The sample has under 250,000 clones; about 81% are singletons. The sequenced material came from PBMCs. The V call is TRBV4-1, the J call TRBJ1-4; 7 bases line up with TRBD1. This clonotype originated in a woman between 25 and 40 years old in good health and CMV-seronegative. DNA of the CDR3: TGCGCCAGCAGCCAAGGGGGACAGATTAATGAAAAACTGTTTTTT. Its protein product is CASSQGGQINEKLFF.